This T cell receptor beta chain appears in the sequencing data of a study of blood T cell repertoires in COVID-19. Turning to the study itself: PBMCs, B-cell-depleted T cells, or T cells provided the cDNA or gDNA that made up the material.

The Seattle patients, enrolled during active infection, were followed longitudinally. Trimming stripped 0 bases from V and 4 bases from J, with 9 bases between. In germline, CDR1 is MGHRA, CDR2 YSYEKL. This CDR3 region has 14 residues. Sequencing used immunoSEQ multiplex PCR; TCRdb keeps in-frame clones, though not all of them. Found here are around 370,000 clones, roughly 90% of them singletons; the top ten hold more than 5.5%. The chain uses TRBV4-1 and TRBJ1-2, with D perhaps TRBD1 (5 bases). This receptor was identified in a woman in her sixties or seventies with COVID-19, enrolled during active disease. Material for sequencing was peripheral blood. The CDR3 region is CASSQEQGSYGYTF. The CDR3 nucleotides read TGCGCCAGCAGCCAAGAGCAGGGCTCCTATGGCTACACCTTC.